The entry below gives a single T cell receptor (beta chain) sequence along with its context. A few counts support this clonotype. It lacks a known antigen. Base qualities are not provided; no much larger clone lies one nucleotide away. These data come from a study of regulatory and conventional T cells in breast cancer (dated by TCRdb to the mid-2010s). The junction shows trimming of 3 bases on V and 4 bases on J, plus 15 bases between the germline ends. Based on the germline V gene, the CDR1 and CDR2 sequences are SGHRS and YFSETQ. Spanning cysteine to phenylalanine, the CDR3 consists of 15 amino acids. The CDR3 DNA has 45 bases and is translated from base 1. The library was produced with PCR. Sequenced using an Illumina MiSeq. TCRdb cleaned the public reads at Q25 with fastp, built clones with MiXCR and kept in-frame beta chains. Every distinct CDR3 protein forms one entry, paired with its most common genes and DNA. The sample has roughly 10,000 distinct CDR3 sequences on record, roughly 36% of them singletons. More than 5% of the sample lies in the top ten.

The sequenced material came from conventional T cells from blood. The rearranged chain carries TRBV5-1 and TRBJ2-3; the best D guess is TRBD2, with 6 bases matching. The receptor's source is a male donor in good health. Here the CDR3 is given as CASSWGLLTADTQYF. Read as DNA, the sequence is TGCGCCAGCAGCTGGGGACTTCTGACCGCAGATACGCAGTATTTT.